These 8 T cell receptor beta chains originate from one sample sequenced in a study of blood T cell repertoires in COVID-19. Profiled with immunoSEQ multiplex PCR; TCRdb holds only in-frame clones, not every one. The sample has a few hundred thousand clones; around 87% are singletons. The sequenced sample was peripheral blood. The receptor source for this set is a man between 18 and 35 years old with active or convalescent COVID-19.

To note about this clone: The same CDR3 is also encoded by other DNA sequences in this sample. The CDR3 here is CASSQGQGNEKLFF. CDR3 bases: TGCGCCAGCAGCCAAGGGCAGGGCAATGAAAAACTGTTTTTT. The chain carries TRBV4-1 and TRBJ1-4; perhaps TRBD1 as D (5 bases). Trimming removed 1 base at V and 5 bases at J, with 8 bases between. CDR3 length: 14 residues. Germline CDR1 reads MGHRA; CDR2 reads YSYEKL.

This CDR3 reads CASSSPIPYEQYF. The CDR3 DNA reads TGTGCCAGCAGTTCACCTATCCCCTACGAGCAGTACTTC. The rearrangement joins TRBV28 to TRBJ2-7, with D unclear. From germline, CDR1 is MDHEN and CDR2 SYDVKM. The CDR3 runs 13 residues. V shed 4 bases and J shed 2 bases, with 9 bases lying between them. The variable domain in full, completed from reference TRBV28 and TRBJ2-7, reads DVKVTQSSRYLVKRTGEKVFLECVQDMDHENMFWYRQDPGLGLRLIYFSYDVKMKEKGDIPEGYSVSREKKERFSLILESASTNQTSMYLCASSSPIPYEQYFGPGTRLTVT.

The chain employs TRBV7-9 and TRBJ2-1; possible D gene TRBD1, 6 bases. Germline CDR1 is SEHNR and CDR2 is FQNEAQ (reference sequence). The ends were cut back, 2 bases at V and 8 bases at J, with 10 bases in the middle. The CDR3 covers 13 residues. The DNA of the CDR3 is TGTGCCAGCAGCTTATTTGGGGGCGATGAGCAGTTCTTC. Translating it yields CASSLFGGDEQFF.

The chain has TRBV28 and TRBJ2-5, with D possibly matching TRBD1 (6 bases). In germline, CDR1 is MDHEN, CDR2 SYDVKM. Trimming removed 4 bases from V and 5 bases from J, with 23 bases in between. This CDR3 spans 17 amino acids. CDR3 DNA: TGTGCCAGCAGTTCCCGGTACGGACAGTTATACTGGGAGACCCAGTACTTC. This codes for CASSSRYGQLYWETQYF.

The gene calls are TRBV18 and TRBJ2-7; D may be TRBD2 (6 bases). Germline values: CDR1 KGHSH, CDR2 LQKENI. The length of the CDR3 is 16 residues. V lost 1 base to trimming and J lost 6 bases, with 19 bases between them. In DNA form, the CDR3 reads TGTGCCAGCTCACCACATCCGGGACTTACCCAACCCGAGCAGTACTTC. This encodes CASSPHPGLTQPEQYF.

The V call is TRBV6-6, the J call TRBJ2-1, with 9 bases lining up with TRBD1. V lost 6 bases to trimming and J lost 3 bases; unmatched junction nucleotides: 3. CDR3 length: 14 residues. Per germline, CDR1 MNHNY and CDR2 SVGAGI (reference sequence). This CDR3 is CASRQTGGYNEQFF. The CDR3 DNA is TGTGCCAGCAGGCAGACAGGGGGCTACAATGAGCAGTTCTTC.

The chain uses TRBV27 and TRBJ2-3; 11 nucleotides match TRBD2. Germline V gives CDR1 MNHEY, CDR2 SMNVEV (reference sequence). V was clipped by 6 bases and J by 2 bases; unmatched bases: 16. The CDR3 extends over 19 amino acids. For the CDR3, the DNA is TGTGCCAGCAGATTCCGCCCCGGGACTAGCGGCACTTCCACAGATACGCAGTATTTT. Amino acids: CASRFRPGTSGTSTDTQYF.

The chain is built from TRBV13 and TRBJ2-1, with D possibly matching TRBD2 (5 bases). The V gene lost 2 bases and the J gene lost 3 bases, with 8 bases spanning the gap. This CDR3 has 14 residues. Germline loops: CDR1 PRHDT, CDR2 FYEKMQ (reference sequence). The CDR3 DNA is TGTGCCAGCAGCTTATACCGGGGCTACAATGAGCAGTTCTTC. Protein: CASSLYRGYNEQFF. Looking up the rest from reference TRBV13 and TRBJ2-1 gives the full variable domain: AAGVIQSPRHLIKEKRETATLKCYPIPRHDTVYWYQQGPGQDPQFLISFYEKMQSDKGSIPDRFSAQQFSDYHSELNMSSLELGDSALYFCASSLYRGYNEQFFGPGTRLTVL.